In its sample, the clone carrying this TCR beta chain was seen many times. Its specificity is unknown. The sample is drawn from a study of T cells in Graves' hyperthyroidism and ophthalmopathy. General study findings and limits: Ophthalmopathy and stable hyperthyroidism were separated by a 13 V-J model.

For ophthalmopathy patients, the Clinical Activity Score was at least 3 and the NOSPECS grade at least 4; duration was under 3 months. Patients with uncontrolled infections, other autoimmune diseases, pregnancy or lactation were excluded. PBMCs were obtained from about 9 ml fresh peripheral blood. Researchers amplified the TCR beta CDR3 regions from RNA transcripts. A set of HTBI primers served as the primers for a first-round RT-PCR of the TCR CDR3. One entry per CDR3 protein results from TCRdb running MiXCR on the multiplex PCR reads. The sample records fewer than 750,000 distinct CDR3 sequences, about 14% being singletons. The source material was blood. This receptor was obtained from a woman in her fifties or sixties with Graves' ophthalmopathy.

The CDR3 nucleotides are TGTGCCAGCAGCATCTCGTGGACGGCTTACTGGGGCTACACCTTC. It codes for CASSISWTAYWGYTF. The chain recombines TRBV5-5 with TRBJ1-2, with D unclear. The CDR3 is made up of 15 amino acids. Per the germline V gene, CDR1 is SGHKS and CDR2 is YYEKEE (reference sequence). Trimming took off 4 bases at V and 8 bases at J, with 21 bases between the two ends.